These 29 T cell receptor beta chains share one sample of origin, sequenced in a study of T cells in Graves' hyperthyroidism and ophthalmopathy. Amplified regions were TCR beta CDR3 sequences from RNA transcripts. HTBI primers drove first-round RT-PCR of the TCR CDR3. TCRdb processed the multiplex PCR reads anew with MiXCR; each CDR3 protein has one entry. Of about 610,000 distinct CDR3 sequences in the sample, 14% to 15% were seen once. The sequencing sample was made of blood. Receptors originate from a woman between 40 and 50 years old with Graves' ophthalmopathy.

This clonotype was observed a handful of times. The rearrangement links TRBV7-3 to TRBJ2-7, with D tentatively TRBD1 (5 bases). Trimming cost V 2 bases and J 0 bases, with 11 bases left between them. Germline V gene lookup returns CDR1 SGHTA and CDR2 FQGTGA. The CDR3 is 15 residues long. The CDR3 DNA reads as TGTGCCAGCAGCTTATGGGGCGGAGACTCCTACGAGCAGTACTTC. Translating it yields CASSLWGGDSYEQYF.

This clonotype has a count of ten or more. The chain employs TRBV12-3 or TRBV12-4 and TRBJ1-2; perhaps TRBD1 as D (6 bases). V was pared by 7 bases and J by 4 bases, with 13 bases between. The CDR3 runs 13 residues. The CDR3: CASTQGGGYGYTF. The CDR3 DNA reads as TGTGCCAGCACCCAAGGAGGGGGCTATGGCTACACCTTC.

This clonotype was detected only a few times. This chain connects TRBV3-1 to TRBJ1-1, with D perhaps TRBD1 (5 bases). CDR3 size: 13 residues. Trimming pared 3 bases from V and 2 bases from J, leaving 7 bases between. CDR1 and CDR2 (germline): LGHDT, YNNKEL (reference sequence). CDR3 sequence (DNA): TGTGCCAGCAGCCACAGGGTTAACACTGAAGCTTTCTTT. Amino acids: CASSHRVNTEAFF.

Ten or more counts support this clonotype. The chain employs TRBV6-1 and TRBJ2-7, with 14 bases matching TRBD2. The CDR3 extends over 15 amino acids. The germline gives CDR1 MNHNS, CDR2 SASEGT. V lost 4 bases, J lost 6 bases, and 5 bases stayed unmatched. This chain's CDR3 is CASSGSTSGRGEQYF. CDR3 DNA sequence: TGTGCCAGCAGTGGTTCGACTAGCGGGAGGGGCGAGCAGTACTTC.

The sample holds many counts of this clonotype. The chain recombines TRBV29-1 with TRBJ2-7; D could derive from TRBD1 or TRBD2 (5 bases each). Germline V CDR1 and CDR2: SQVTM, ANQGSEA. V dropped 2 bases and J dropped 2 bases, with 13 bases sitting between them. The CDR3 extends over 14 amino acids. In DNA form, the CDR3 reads TGCAGCGTTGAATTCCGGGACGGAGCCTACGAGCAGTACTTC. Protein: CSVEFRDGAYEQYF.

This CDR3 reads CASSPPGTGTEAFF. DNA for the CDR3: TGTGCCAGCAGTCCCCCAGGGACAGGCACTGAAGCTTTCTTT. The V call is TRBV12-3 or TRBV12-4, the J call TRBJ1-1, with TRBD1 matching over 8 bases. This CDR3 comprises 14 residues. Trimming took 5 bases from V and 4 from J; bases not matched to a gene: 6.

This clonotype was seen ten or more times. The rearrangement links TRBV6-2 or TRBV6-3 to TRBJ2-2; 10 bases fit TRBD1. V shed 2 bases, J shed 2 bases, and the junction held 8 bases outside the gene matches. Germline values: CDR1 MNHEY, CDR2 SVGEGT. The CDR3 length is 18 residues. CDR3 in amino acids: CASSYPLGQGSNTGELFF. The CDR3, as DNA: TGTGCCAGCAGTTACCCGCTGGGACAGGGGTCAAACACCGGGGAGCTGTTTTTT.

This clonotype was detected ten times or more. The chain uses TRBV6-2 or TRBV6-3 and TRBJ1-1, with unresolved D. Germline CDR1 is MNHEY and CDR2 is SVGEGT. The CDR3 has 13 amino acids. V lost 7 bases, J lost 4 bases, and 13 bases lay in between. This CDR3 is CASISYSTTEAFF. CDR3 nucleotide sequence: TGTGCCAGCATAAGCTACAGCACCACTGAAGCTTTCTTT.

V and J are TRBV29-1 and TRBJ1-2, with 7 positions matching TRBD1. Germline-derived CDR1 and CDR2 are SQVTM and ANQGSEA. V was pared by 6 bases and J by 4 bases, with 11 bases of the junction left unmatched. The CDR3 consists of 14 residues. DNA for the CDR3: TGCAGCGTCCTCCCAGGGGGAGGCCTCTATGGCTACACCTTC. Its translation: CSVLPGGGLYGYTF.

This clonotype has only one observation. DNA for the CDR3: TGTGCCAGCAGCCTAAAACAGGGGACACCCCTCCACTTT. This translates into CASSLKQGTPLHF. The chain uses TRBV12-3 or TRBV12-4 and TRBJ1-6; 7 bases are a match to TRBD1. CDR3 length: 13 amino acids. Unmatched junction bases numbered 7, after V lost 6 bases and J lost 11 bases.

This clonotype was detected many times. J is TRBJ1-3 and V is TRBV6-4, with TRBD1 matching 7 bases. The CDR3 extends over 17 amino acids. V trimming: 5 bases; J trimming: 8 bases; junction bases outside the gene matches: 18. The V gene's germline CDR1 is MRHNA and CDR2 SNTAGT. The CDR3 nucleotides read TGTGCCAGCAGTCATACGCCAGGGACAGCCGACCTTGACACCATATATTTT. Protein sequence: CASSHTPGTADLDTIYF.

At least ten counts were recorded for this clonotype. The rearrangement uses TRBV19 and TRBJ1-1, with D uncertain. The germline CDR1 and CDR2 sequences are LNHDA and SQIVND (reference sequence). The ends were cut back, 1 base at V and 7 bases at J, with 16 bases in the middle. CDR3 length equals 15 residues. As DNA, the CDR3 is TGTGCCAGTAGTATAGGATCCACAGCTGACTATGAAGCTTTCTTT. It translates to CASSIGSTADYEAFF.

This clonotype was observed many times. The chain combines TRBV25-1 with TRBJ1-3, with 8 bases identical to TRBD1. Trimming cost V 6 bases and J 3 bases; bases outside gene matches: 10. Germline V gene lookup returns CDR1 MGHDK and CDR2 SYGVNS. CDR3 length: 16 amino acids. This CDR3 reads CASSERTGRGGNTIYF. In DNA, the CDR3 is TGTGCCAGCAGCGAACGGACAGGGCGAGGTGGAAACACCATATATTTT.

This clonotype was seen many times. The V and J genes are TRBV20-1 and TRBJ1-2, with D tentatively TRBD1 (5 bases). Germline V gene sequence: CDR1 DFQATT, CDR2 SNEGSKA (reference sequence). Trimming cost V 0 bases and J 4 bases, with 9 bases left between them. The CDR3 sequence is 13 residues long. CDR3 amino acids: CSARDRDGYGYTF. CDR3 coding DNA: TGCAGTGCTAGAGACAGGGACGGCTATGGCTACACCTTC.

This clonotype was detected only a few times. This chain connects TRBV4-1 to TRBJ1-1, with D possibly matching TRBD1 (5 bases). The CDR3 has 15 residues. Per the germline V gene, CDR1 is MGHRA and CDR2 is YSYEKL. Trimming stripped 0 bases from V and 4 bases from J, with 12 bases between. As DNA, the CDR3 is TGCGCCAGCAGCCAAGATCCGGGGGGGGTCACTGAAGCTTTCTTT. This codes for CASSQDPGGVTEAFF.

There are a few counts of this clonotype. The CDR3 region has the DNA TGTGCCAGCAGTTTAGCGCAGGCCACAGGGAACGAGCAGTACTTC. Amino acids: CASSLAQATGNEQYF. The rearrangement joins TRBV12-3 or TRBV12-4 to TRBJ2-7, with TRBD1 as a possible D gene (6 bases). The CDR3 totals 15 residues. V was trimmed by 0 bases and J by 5 bases, leaving 14 bases between them.

This clonotype was seen repeatedly, ten times or more. The gene calls are TRBV28 and TRBJ1-1; D is ambiguous. Deletions cut 7 bases from V and 4 bases from J, with 16 bases between. Germline CDR1 reads MDHEN; CDR2 reads SYDVKM. The CDR3 is 14 residues long. As DNA, the CDR3 is TGTGCCAGCACCAGCGACCGAGCGAGCACTGAAGCTTTCTTT. Translated: CASTSDRASTEAFF.

This clonotype was recorded many times. The chain is built from TRBV5-1 and TRBJ1-1, with D perhaps matching TRBD1 (5 bases). Deletions cut 4 bases from V and 4 bases from J, with 14 bases between. CDR1 is SGHRS, CDR2 YFSETQ, per germline. This CDR3 comprises 14 residues. CDR3: CASSTTAGGTEAFF. Written as DNA, the CDR3 is TGCGCCAGCAGCACAACGGCGGGGGGCACTGAAGCTTTCTTT.

This chain links TRBV30 with TRBJ1-2; D call uncertain. Germline lookup yields CDR1 GTSNPN and CDR2 SVGIG (reference sequence). The CDR3 loop spans 12 amino acids. Trimming removed 5 bases at V and 4 bases at J, with 11 bases between. The CDR3 here is CAWGETTYGYTF. For the CDR3, the DNA is TGTGCCTGGGGAGAGACGACCTATGGCTACACCTTC.

This clonotype was recorded at least ten times. The genes are TRBV30 and TRBJ1-2, with a possible D match to TRBD1 (6 bases). Trimming took 5 bases from V and 8 from J, leaving 15 bases between them. Germline-derived CDR1 and CDR2 are GTSNPN and SVGIG (reference sequence). There are 12 residues in the CDR3. In DNA, the CDR3 is TGTGCCTGGGATAGGGGGGGAGGAGGCTACACCTTC. Translating it yields CAWDRGGGGYTF.

This clonotype was seen at least ten times. The CDR3, as DNA: TGTGCCAGCAGCTTGGGGGGACTAGCGGGAGAAGAGACCCAGTACTTC. It codes for CASSLGGLAGEETQYF. The rearrangement uses TRBV5-8 and TRBJ2-5, with 14 positions matching TRBD2. The V gene's germline CDR1 is SGHTS and CDR2 YDEGEE. The junction had 1 base not matched to a gene; V was cut back by 0 bases and J by 3 bases. The CDR3 loop spans 16 amino acids. The full variable domain, its missing parts supplied by reference TRBV5-8 and TRBJ2-5, is EAGVTQSPTHLIKTRGQQATLRCSPISGHTSVYWYQQALGLGLQFLLWYDEGEERNRGNFPPRFSGRQFPNYSSELNVNALELEDSALYLCASSLGGLAGEETQYFGPGTRLLVL.

The rearrangement joins TRBV6-1 to TRBJ1-3; no reliable D call. V was shortened by 8 bases and J by 2 bases, with 7 bases between the two germline ends. The CDR3 consists of 12 residues. CDR1 MNHNS and CDR2 SASEGT come from the germline V gene. The CDR3 loop reads CASYPAGNTIYF. The DNA of the CDR3 is TGTGCCAGCTACCCGGCTGGAAACACCATATATTTT.

The table lists this clonotype with many counts. This sequence joins TRBV6-1 and TRBJ2-7, with 7 positions matching TRBD1. The CDR3 consists of 16 residues. V was pared by 2 bases and J by 3 bases, with 10 bases of the junction left unmatched. Germline V gene lookup returns CDR1 MNHNS and CDR2 SASEGT. CDR3 DNA: TGTGCCAGCAGTGAAACCGGGACAGCGAAATACTACGAGCAGTACTTC. Its translation is CASSETGTAKYYEQYF.

The rearrangement links TRBV20-1 to TRBJ1-2; a weak D match, TRBD1 (6 bases). V gave up 6 bases and J gave up 5 bases, with 19 bases separating them. This CDR3 is built from 14 residues. Germline CDR1 DFQATT, CDR2 SNEGSKA (reference sequence). The CDR3: CSASHRDHGYGYTF. Written as DNA, the CDR3 is TGCAGTGCATCCCACAGGGACCATGGTTATGGCTACACCTTC.

The chain combines TRBV28 with TRBJ2-7, with D unclear. Germline V gene sequence: CDR1 MDHEN, CDR2 SYDVKM. Trimming removed 5 bases at V and 6 bases at J, with 11 bases between. The CDR3 is 12 amino acids. The chain's CDR3 is CASSESSFEQYF. DNA of the CDR3: TGTGCCAGCAGTGAATCAAGTTTCGAGCAGTACTTC.

At least ten counts were recorded for this clonotype. The chain is built from TRBV12-3 or TRBV12-4 and TRBJ1-1; possibly TRBD1 for D (6 bases). The CDR3 is 11 residues long. V dropped 6 bases and J dropped 7 bases, with 9 bases sitting between them. In nucleotides, the CDR3 is TGTGCCAGCAGAACAGGGATTGAAGCTTTCTTT. It codes for CASRTGIEAFF.

This clonotype was counted many times. The V gene is TRBV6-5, the J gene TRBJ1-3; D is unresolved. The CDR3 length is 15 residues. V was clipped by 2 bases and J by 4 bases, with 12 bases between them. Germline CDR1 and CDR2: MNHEY and SVGAGI. The CDR3 sequence: CASSYDGRSGNTIYF. DNA for the CDR3: TGTGCCAGCAGTTACGACGGGCGGTCCGGAAACACCATATATTTT.

This clonotype was counted ten times or more. J is TRBJ1-1 and V is TRBV6-1; D is uncertain. Per germline, CDR1 MNHNS and CDR2 SASEGT. CDR3 length: 13 residues. Trimming removed 6 bases from V and 2 bases from J, with 10 bases in between. The CDR3 nucleotides read TGTGCCAGCAGAAGGACCGATAACACTGAAGCTTTCTTT. It encodes CASRRTDNTEAFF.

This clonotype was found many times. The gene calls are TRBV7-8 and TRBJ2-7; 7 positions agree with TRBD2. Trimming took 5 bases from V and 7 from J; bases not matched to a gene: 5. CDR3 length: 12 residues. Per the germline V gene, CDR1 is SGHVS and CDR2 is FQNEAQ. This CDR3 is CASSVGEGEQYF. The DNA for the CDR3 is TGTGCCAGCAGCGTAGGGGAGGGAGAGCAGTACTTC.